The T cell receptor beta chain described here comes from a study of T cells in Graves' hyperthyroidism and ophthalmopathy. As for the study in general: It was at initial diagnosis, before any treatment, that peripheral blood was collected. Study-wide findings and caveats: Expanded thyroid clonotypes (above 0.001) were mostly also found in blood.

Hyperthyroidism in the patients, aged 18 to 65, was newly diagnosed and under 2 months in duration. Patients showing uncontrolled infection, other autoimmune disease, pregnancy or lactation were ineligible. Ten or more counts support this clonotype. The antigen is undetermined. RNA transcripts gave rise to amplified TCR beta CDR3 regions. In the first-round RT-PCR of the TCR CDR3, the HTBI primer set was used. TCRdb re-called the multiplex PCR reads through MiXCR, storing one row per CDR3 protein. This sample has 250,000 to 300,000 distinct CDR3 sequences, with about an eighth found just once. This CDR3 has 12 residues. V lost 8 bases to trimming and J lost 2 bases; unmatched junction nucleotides: 3. Germline CDR1 and CDR2: MNHEY and SMNVEV (reference sequence).

The origin of this receptor is a woman younger than 45 with Graves' hyperthyroidism that later progressed to Graves' ophthalmopathy. The chain combines TRBV27 with TRBJ2-7, with 7 bases fitting TRBD2. Sequencing input: blood. CDR3 region: CASGAGAYEQYF. The CDR3, as DNA: TGTGCCAGCGGCGCGGGGGCCTACGAGCAGTACTTC.